This T cell receptor beta chain was captured by sequencing in a study of CD8 T cells in ankylosing spondylitis (dated by TCRdb to the late 2010s). Concerning the study at large: The study profiled T cell receptor beta repertoires in healthy donors and ankylosing spondylitis patients to find disease-linked TCR variants. The full study cohort was made up of about 25 ankylosing spondylitis patients and 95 to 130 healthy donors. Peripheral blood was sampled, and synovial fluid was additionally collected from ankylosing spondylitis patients. The investigation overall reported the following: The disease-linked clones were reported to be significantly enriched in matched synovial fluid samples from ankylosing spondylitis patients. Blood from ankylosing spondylitis patients appeared to be characterized by a TCR beta motif composed of about eight highly homologous amino acid variants. Some motif variants were previously reported in synovial fluid and blood of reactive arthritis patients, suggesting common disease-initiation mechanisms. The disease-linked clones had a CD8+ phenotype and were found at relatively low frequencies in peripheral blood.

Turning to this clonotype: The target of this receptor is not known. Base qualities were left out, and no much larger clone turns up one base away.

Sequencing relied on an Illumina HiSeq 2500. Quantitative 5'-RACE with molecular barcodes was used to prepare TCR beta libraries. The paper's processing steps were these. A new computational method based on a probabilistic model of VDJ rearrangement was used to identify disease-linked TCR variants. TCRdb applied fastp at Q25 and MiXCR to the public reads, then kept only in-frame beta chains. Merged by CDR3 protein, the rows form single entries marked with the most common genes and DNA. The authors' filters were not applied to this entry. The sample table records under 950,000 distinct CDR3 sequences; 15% to 20% of these occur just once. The ten largest account for under 20% of the sample. CDR1 and CDR2, per the germline V gene, are SGDLS and YYNGEE. There are 18 amino acids in the CDR3, from cysteine to phenylalanine inclusive. The kept DNA is CDR3 alone, 54 bases in frame from the first base. V is cut back by 4 bases and J by 2 bases, with 9 bases in the junction unmatched.

Source material: blood, either unsorted or a sorted T cell fraction (not recorded which). This TCR derives from a male donor with ankylosing spondylitis. The chain is assembled from TRBV9 and TRBJ2-6; a stretch of 10 junction bases matches TRBD2. Here the CDR3 is given as CASSLPRAGGPGANVLTF. The sequenced DNA: TGTGCCAGCAGCCTCCCGCGAGCGGGAGGGCCTGGGGCCAACGTCCTGACTTTC.